This T cell receptor beta chain was observed in a study of blood T cell repertoires in COVID-19. The assay was immunoSEQ multiplex PCR, and TCRdb's table has in-frame clones only and misses some. The repertoire consists of about 240,000 clones, with approximately 85% occurring once and the leading ten covering about 4.8%. Trimming pared 5 bases from V and 0 bases from J, leaving 13 bases between. CDR1 is GTSNPN and CDR2 is SVGIG in the germline V gene (reference sequence). This CDR3 contains 14 residues. This TCR was sampled from a woman aged 65 to 85 with acute or convalescent COVID-19. The material sequenced was peripheral blood. The chain couples TRBV30 to TRBJ1-1, with no clear D. The CDR3 coding sequence is TGTGCCTGGGCCAGGAGGCTTATGAACACTGAAGCTTTCTTT. Its protein product is CAWARRLMNTEAFF.